The 8 T cell receptor beta chains in this list originate from one sample, sequenced in a study of T cell repertoires in cytomegalovirus infection. In TCRdb, the reads were re-called with MiXCR into one record per CDR3 protein. The sample has about 100,000 distinct CDR3 sequences; approximately 15% are singletons. Sample: PBMCs. Receptors were obtained from a human donor in good health (CMV status not recorded). Some clones in this sample may be carry-over from other donors' samples.

This clonotype was observed a few times. The V call is TRBV11-3, the J call TRBJ2-1, with TRBD2 matching over 7 bases. Trimming at V came to 1 base and at J to 7 bases, leaving 7 bases not matched to a gene. The germline gives CDR1 SGHNT, CDR2 YENEEA. The CDR3 is made up of 15 amino acids. CDR3 DNA sequence: TGTGCCAGCAGCTTAGGTCTAATCGGGGGGAATGAGCAGTTCTTC. It encodes CASSLGLIGGNEQFF.

The table lists this clonotype with many counts. V usage is TRBV4-1 and J usage is TRBJ1-1; 8 bases match TRBD1. There are 14 residues in the CDR3. With 4 bases clipped from V and 2 bases from J, the junction kept 3 bases outside the gene matches. Germline values: CDR1 MGHRA, CDR2 YSYEKL. The CDR3 bases are TGCGCCAGCAGCCGGACAGGGATCAACACTGAAGCTTTCTTT. Translation: CASSRTGINTEAFF.

In its sample, this clonotype was seen many times. This sequence joins TRBV28 and TRBJ1-6, with TRBD1 matching over 7 bases. Germline CDR1 reads MDHEN; CDR2 reads SYDVKM. The CDR3 runs to 17 residues. V was pared by 5 bases and J by 5 bases, with 12 bases of the junction left unmatched. The CDR3 here is CASSLYLRQGNNSPLHF. As DNA, the CDR3 is TGTGCCAGCAGTCTCTATCTTAGACAGGGAAATAATTCACCCCTCCACTTT.

This clonotype was seen at least ten times. The V gene is TRBV7-2, the J gene TRBJ2-7, with TRBD2 as a possible D gene (6 bases). CDR3 length equals 15 residues. Trimming left V 5 bases short and J 0 bases short, with 14 bases between. CDR1 is SGHTA and CDR2 is FQGNSA in the germline V gene. The CDR3 DNA follows: TGTGCCAGCAGCCGGGACTTTCTACTCTCCTACGAGCAGTACTTC. The encoded protein is CASSRDFLLSYEQYF.

This clonotype was detected many times. This chain links TRBV7-2 with TRBJ2-5; 9 nucleotides agree with TRBD1. The germline V gene encodes CDR1 SGHTA and CDR2 FQGNSA. The J segment lost 5 bases and the V segment lost 4 bases, leaving 8 bases of the junction unmatched. The CDR3 loop spans 15 amino acids. Written as DNA, the CDR3 is TGTGCCAGCAGCTCAGACAGGGGGTATGAGGAGACCCAGTACTTC. It encodes CASSSDRGYEETQYF.

In this sample, this clonotype turned up a few times. V is TRBV19 and J is TRBJ1-1; D is unclear. This CDR3 is built from 11 residues. The germline V gene has CDR1 LNHDA and CDR2 SQIVND (reference sequence). V lost 3 bases and J 3 bases, leaving 2 bases between the germline ends. The CDR3 loop reads CASSMDTEAFF. CDR3 bases: TGTGCCAGTAGTATGGACACTGAAGCTTTCTTT.

The V call is TRBV7-2, the J call TRBJ1-1, with D tentatively TRBD1 (6 bases). The germline V and J ends were trimmed by 6 bases and 4 bases, with 21 bases remaining between them. CDR1 is SGHTA and CDR2 is FQGNSA in the germline V gene. This CDR3 has 16 amino acids. The DNA of the CDR3 is TGTGCCAGCAGTCCACGCCCCTCAGGGGCGGGCACTGAAGCTTTCTTT. Its protein product is CASSPRPSGAGTEAFF.

This clonotype was recorded a few times. This sequence joins TRBV29-1 and TRBJ2-2; possibly TRBD2 for D (5 bases). This CDR3 has 13 amino acids. Between the trimmed V and J ends, which lost 7 bases and 5 bases, there was a span of 14 bases. Germline CDR1 and CDR2: SQVTM and ANQGSEA. CDR3 sequence (DNA): TGCAGCGGAGTTACTAGTGGAACCGGGGAGCTGTTTTTT. The encoded protein is CSGVTSGTGELFF.